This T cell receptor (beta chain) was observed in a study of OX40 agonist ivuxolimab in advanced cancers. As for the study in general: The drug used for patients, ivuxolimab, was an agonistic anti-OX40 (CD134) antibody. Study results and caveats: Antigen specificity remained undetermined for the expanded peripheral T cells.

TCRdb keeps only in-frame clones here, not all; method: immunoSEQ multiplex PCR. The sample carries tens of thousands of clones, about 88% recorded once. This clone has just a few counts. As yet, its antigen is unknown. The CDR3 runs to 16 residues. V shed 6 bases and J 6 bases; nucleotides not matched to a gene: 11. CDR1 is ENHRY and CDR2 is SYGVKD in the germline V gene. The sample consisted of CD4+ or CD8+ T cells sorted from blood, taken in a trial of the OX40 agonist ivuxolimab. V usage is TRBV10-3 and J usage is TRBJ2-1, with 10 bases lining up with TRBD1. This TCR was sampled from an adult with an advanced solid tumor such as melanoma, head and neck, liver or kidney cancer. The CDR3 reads CAIRDPDRGPGNEQFF. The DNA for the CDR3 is TGTGCCATCAGGGACCCCGACAGGGGGCCGGGCAATGAGCAGTTCTTC.